Listed below are T cell receptor beta chains from one sample, sequenced in a study of control samples from healthy donors and cancer patients. Profiled with immunoSEQ multiplex PCR; TCRdb holds only in-frame clones, not every one. The sample lists some 74,000 clones, about 94% seen once, with more than 2.5% in the top ten. The sample was blood. These receptors were taken from a woman aged 25 to 45 in good health. CDR3s include the opening cysteine and the closing phenylalanine or tryptophan. The D gene is left open where the match is weak. The size of a clone is reported for some rows only, either as once, few or many, or as a class for expanded clones.

abundance	v_gene	j_gene	d_gene	CDR3nt	CDR3aa
-	TRBV11-2	TRBJ1-4	TRBD1	TGTGCCAGCAGCTTAGGACAGGGGATAGGCGAAAAACTGTTTTTT	CASSLGQGIGEKLFF
-	TRBV18	TRBJ2-1	-	TGTGCCAGCTCACCCTATACTACCCCCGGAGATGAGCAGTTCTTC	CASSPYTTPGDEQFF
-	TRBV18	TRBJ1-1	-	TGTGCCAGCTCACCAGGGATGGACACTGAAGCTTTCTTT	CASSPGMDTEAFF
-	TRBV10-2	TRBJ2-7	-	TGCGCCAGCCGATTAGGCTACGAGCAGTACTTC	CASRLGYEQYF
-	TRBV5-5	TRBJ2-1	TRBD1	TGTGCCAGCACCTTGGGACAGGGGCAATACAATGAGCAGTTCTTC	CASTLGQGQYNEQFF
-	TRBV4-1	TRBJ1-3	-	TGCGCCAGCAGCCAAGGTGCCAGCTCTGGAAACACCATATATTTT	CASSQGASSGNTIYF
-	TRBV19	TRBJ1-4	-	TGTGCCAGTAGTATCAGGGGTGGAAATGAAAAACTGTTTTTT	CASSIRGGNEKLFF
-	TRBV24-1	TRBJ1-1	-	TGTGCCACCAGTGACCGCGCGGGGGATTGGGTGGGGTTGAACACTGAAGCTTTCTTT	CATSDRAGDWVGLNTEAFF
-	TRBV12-5	TRBJ1-2	TRBD1	TGTGCTAGTGGTTTCGGGTCACAGGGACAGGGGGGACACTTTGGAGGCTACACCTTC	CASGFGSQGQGGHFGGYTF
-	TRBV20-1	TRBJ2-3	TRBD1	TGCAGTGCTCGTGACAGGGGGCGGACAGATACGCAGTATTTT	CSARDRGRTDTQYF
-	TRBV18	TRBJ1-1	TRBD1	TGTGCCAGCTCACAGACAGGGGGCATGAACACTGAAGCTTTCTTT	CASSQTGGMNTEAFF
-	TRBV4-1	TRBJ1-1	-	TGCGCCAGCAGCCCCCCGCCCACAGTTCCGACTGAAGCTTTCTTT	CASSPPPTVPTEAFF
once	TRBV4-2	TRBJ2-1	TRBD2	TGTGCCAGCAGCCGAGGACTAGTCGATGAGCAGTTCTTC	CASSRGLVDEQFF
-	TRBV5-1	TRBJ1-6	-	TGCGCCAGCAGCCCGTCGGACAACGGCAATTCACCCCTCCACTTT	CASSPSDNGNSPLHF
-	TRBV5-1	TRBJ2-3	TRBD2	TGCGCCAGCAGCTTGGCCCCAGCGGGGGGCGATTACACGCAGTATTTT	CASSLAPAGGDYTQYF
-	TRBV30	TRBJ2-7	-	TGTGCCTGGAGTGTACGGCCTTACGAGCAGTACTTC	CAWSVRPYEQYF
-	TRBV25-1	TRBJ2-7	-	TGTGCCAGCTACCGGGACATACGTTACGAGCAGTACTTC	CASYRDIRYEQYF
-	TRBV6-6	TRBJ1-1	-	TGTGCCACCTACTCCTCCGTGAACACTGAAGCTTTCTTT	CATYSSVNTEAFF
-	TRBV7-9	TRBJ1-5	-	TGTGCCAGCAGCGCCTCTAATCAGCCCCAGCATTTT	CASSASNQPQHF
few	TRBV6-1	TRBJ2-1	TRBD2	TGTGCCAGCAGTGAGGGGGGGGAGGTAGGTGAGCAGTTCTTC	CASSEGGEVGEQFF
once	TRBV28	TRBJ2-7	-	TGTGCCAGCAGCACAGGGGGAGGGGAGCAGTACTTC	CASSTGGGEQYF
-	TRBV7-9	TRBJ1-1	-	TGTGCCAGCAGCTTATCGGGGGAGTTCACTGAAGCTTTCTTT	CASSLSGEFTEAFF
once	TRBV9	TRBJ2-3	-	TGTGCCAGCAGCGTAGCTCCCGAGACAGATACGCAGTATTTT	CASSVAPETDTQYF
-	TRBV7-9	TRBJ2-3	TRBD2	TGTGCCAGCAGCCGGGGGGGCGGCACAGATACGCAGTATTTT	CASSRGGGTDTQYF
-	TRBV7-8	TRBJ2-3	-	TGTGCCAGCAGCTTAGTTTGGCTCACAGATACGCAGTATTTT	CASSLVWLTDTQYF
-	TRBV3-1/TRBV3-2	TRBJ2-4	-	TGTGCCAGCAGCCAAGGAGGAGGCAAAAACATTCAGTACTTC	CASSQGGGKNIQYF
-	TRBV9	TRBJ1-3	-	TGTGCCAGCAGCCCAGAAACTCTTAGGACGGCTACTGGAAACACCATATATTTT	CASSPETLRTATGNTIYF
-	TRBV15	TRBJ2-1	TRBD2	TGTGCCACCAGCAGAGGCGCCAGAAGCGGGGCCTACAATGAGCAGTTCTTC	CATSRGARSGAYNEQFF
-	TRBV3-1/TRBV3-2	TRBJ1-4	-	TGTGCCAGCAGCCAAGATCCCGGGGCAACTAATGAAAAACTGTTTTTT	CASSQDPGATNEKLFF
-	TRBV3-1/TRBV3-2	TRBJ1-2	TRBD1	TGTGCCAGCAGCCACCGGGACAGGGGTCTTGGCTACACCTTC	CASSHRDRGLGYTF
-	TRBV11-2	TRBJ1-1	-	TGTGCCAGCAGCCCTAGCACCACTGAAGCTTTCTTT	CASSPSTTEAFF
-	TRBV2	TRBJ1-5	-	TGTGCCAGCAGTGAAACAAGGGTCGTTCAGCCCCAGCATTTT	CASSETRVVQPQHF
-	TRBV7-2	TRBJ1-2	-	TGTGCCAGCAGCTTAGCCCCCTCCTATTCCCGCCTTTGGGGCTACACCTTC	CASSLAPSYSRLWGYTF
-	TRBV15	TRBJ2-1	-	TGTGCCACCAGCAGAGATAAGGCGGGGACCCTATTCTCCTACAATGAGCAGTTCTTC	CATSRDKAGTLFSYNEQFF
-	TRBV7-2	TRBJ1-1	-	TGTGCCAGCAGCTTCTTAGGGAGAAACACTGAAGCTTTCTTT	CASSFLGRNTEAFF
-	TRBV7-3	TRBJ2-2	-	TGTGCCAGCGCGAGGGGGGGCACCGGGGAGCTGTTTTTT	CASARGGTGELFF
once	TRBV10-1	TRBJ2-3	-	TGCGCCAGCAGTGAGACTAGCACAGATACGCAGTATTTT	CASSETSTDTQYF
-	TRBV7-2	TRBJ1-1	-	TGTGCCAGCAGCACGGACGGAAACACTGAAGCTTTCTTT	CASSTDGNTEAFF
-	TRBV5-4	TRBJ1-2	-	TGTGCCAGCAGCGTGGGGACCCCGCGATCTCGGGATGGCTACACCTTC	CASSVGTPRSRDGYTF
-	TRBV5-6	TRBJ1-1	-	TGTGCCAGCAATGCAGGCTTGAACACTGAAGCTTTCTTT	CASNAGLNTEAFF
-	TRBV6-5	TRBJ2-2	-	TGTGCCAGCAGTTATGGACTAACGAACACCGGGGAGCTGTTTTTT	CASSYGLTNTGELFF
-	TRBV29-1	TRBJ1-2	-	TGCAGCGTTGAAACTCTCCGCGGAACCTATGGCTACACCTTC	CSVETLRGTYGYTF
-	TRBV4-1	TRBJ2-5	-	TGCGCCAGCAGCCAAGTCCGAGAAACCCAGTACTTC	CASSQVRETQYF
-	TRBV5-4	TRBJ2-1	TRBD2	TGTGCCAGCACCGTAGGCGGGGGGGTGGTTTTCAATGAGCAGTTCTTC	CASTVGGGVVFNEQFF
-	TRBV6-5	TRBJ1-5	TRBD1	TGTGCCAGCAGCCGAGGACAGGGCGGGCAGCCCCAGCATTTT	CASSRGQGGQPQHF
-	TRBV10-3	TRBJ1-1	-	TGTGCCATCAGTGGTATGTCTGGTATTTTCAGGGAGCGCACTGAAGCTTTCTTT	CAISGMSGIFRERTEAFF
-	TRBV29-1	TRBJ1-2	-	TGCAGCGTATTACAGGAGGGTGGCTACACCTTC	CSVLQEGGYTF
-	TRBV11-2	TRBJ2-1	TRBD2	TGTGCCAGCAGCTTAGGTGGACTAGCGGGGGGGCACTCCTACAATGAGCAGTTCTTC	CASSLGGLAGGHSYNEQFF
-	TRBV3-1/TRBV3-2	TRBJ2-7	-	TGTGCCAGCAGCCACATGAACTACGAGCAGTACTTC	CASSHMNYEQYF
few	TRBV12-3/TRBV12-4	TRBJ1-1	-	TGTGCCACCGTGGAGGCTCCGAACACTGAAGCTTTCTTT	CATVEAPNTEAFF
-	TRBV7-3	TRBJ2-1	-	TGTGCCAGCAGCTTAGAGCACTCGTACAATGAGCAGTTCTTC	CASSLEHSYNEQFF
-	TRBV28	TRBJ1-1	-	TGTGCCAGCAGCCCCGGAGAGTATGAAGCTTTCTTT	CASSPGEYEAFF
-	TRBV3-1/TRBV3-2	TRBJ1-6	-	TGTGCCAGCAGCCTTAGGGAGGGATCCTATAATTCACCCCTCCACTTT	CASSLREGSYNSPLHF
-	TRBV27	TRBJ2-2	TRBD1	TGTGCCAGCAGTTTTGGACAGGCCCCAAACACCGGGGAGCTGTTTTTT	CASSFGQAPNTGELFF
-	TRBV4-1	TRBJ1-5	TRBD1	TGCGCCAGCAGCCAAGTTCCAGGGGGCACAAGCAATCAGCCCCAGCATTTT	CASSQVPGGTSNQPQHF
once	TRBV30	TRBJ1-4	-	TGTGCCTGGAGTAATAACTGGGGTGAAAAACTGTTTTTT	CAWSNNWGEKLFF
-	TRBV28	TRBJ1-3	-	TGTGCCAGCAGTTACCCTCAAGTTGGAAACACCATATATTTT	CASSYPQVGNTIYF
once	TRBV5-1	TRBJ2-3	TRBD2	TGCGCCAGCAGCTTGGTTAGCGGGGTATTAGATACGCAGTATTTT	CASSLVSGVLDTQYF
-	TRBV3-1/TRBV3-2	TRBJ1-5	TRBD1	TGTGCCAGCAGCCTTCTACGGGACAGCCCCCAGCATTTT	CASSLLRDSPQHF